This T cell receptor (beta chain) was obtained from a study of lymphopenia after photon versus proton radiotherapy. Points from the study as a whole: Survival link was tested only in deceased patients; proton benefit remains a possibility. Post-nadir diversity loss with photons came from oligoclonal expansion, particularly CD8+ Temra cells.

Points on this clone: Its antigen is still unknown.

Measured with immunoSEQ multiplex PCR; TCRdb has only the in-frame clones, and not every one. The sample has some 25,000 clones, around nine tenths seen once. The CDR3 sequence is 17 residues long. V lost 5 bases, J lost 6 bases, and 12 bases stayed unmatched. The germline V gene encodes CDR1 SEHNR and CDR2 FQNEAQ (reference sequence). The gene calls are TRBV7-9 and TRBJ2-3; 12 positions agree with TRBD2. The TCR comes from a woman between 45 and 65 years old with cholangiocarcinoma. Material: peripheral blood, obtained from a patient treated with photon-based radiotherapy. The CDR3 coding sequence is TGTGCCAGCAGCGGATCACTAGCGGGGGGCCCCGGGGATACGCAGTATTTT. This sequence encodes CASSGSLAGGPGDTQYF.